This T cell receptor beta chain stems from a study of T cells in Graves' hyperthyroidism and ophthalmopathy (dated by TCRdb to about 2019). Study-wide context: Peripheral blood was collected at initial diagnosis, before any treatment. To identify distinguishing TCR V-J signatures, a discovery cohort of about 100 patients was used, comprising 43 with Graves' ophthalmopathy and approximately 58 with stable Graves' hyperthyroidism. Prospective prediction of ophthalmopathy was tested in an independent validation cohort of 18 to 20 hyperthyroidism patients and around 16 patients who later progressed to ophthalmopathy. The approximately 100 discovery patients were divided at random into training and test sets in a 7:3 ratio. Thyroid tissue and blood T-cell repertoires from about six Graves' hyperthyroidism patients were also compared in the study. After sampling, hyperthyroidism patients received methimazole starting at 30 mg daily, and ophthalmopathy patients received high-dose intravenous methylprednisolone. According to the paper, TCR Vbeta CDR3 sequencing was carried out on 135 peripheral blood samples, which came from 40 to 45 ophthalmopathy, about 75 hyperthyroidism and roughly 17 progressor patients.

CDR1 MNHNS and CDR2 SASEGT are derived from the germline V gene. Trimming removed 6 bases from V and 1 base from J, leaving 6 bases between the germline ends. From the cysteine up to the phenylalanine, the CDR3 has a length of 12 residues. CDR3 DNA only is kept here, 36 bases in frame from base 1. Study-wide findings and limitations: No statistical method was used to fix the sample size in advance, and group allocation was not hidden from the investigators. Most expanded thyroid clonotypes (frequency above 0.001) were also detected in blood, suggesting blood repertoires may reflect thyroid immune responses. During validation, the model predicted progression to ophthalmopathy a median of about 5.9 months ahead of onset, with roughly 65% sensitivity and around 73% specificity. A model built on a 13 V-J signature distinguished ophthalmopathy from stable hyperthyroidism, reaching around 88% sensitivity and about 81% specificity in cross-validation and 80%/75% in testing.

This clonotype was recorded many times. The antigen this receptor binds is unknown. Base qualities are not provided; no much larger clone lies one nucleotide away. Amplification of TCR beta CDR3 regions was carried out from RNA transcripts. The first round of RT-PCR for the TCR CDR3 was performed with the HTBI primer set and the Qiagen OneStep RT-PCR kit. The libraries were constructed in a second round of multiplex PCR and then size-selected and purified. The libraries were sequenced on an Illumina HiSeq2000 using paired-end 100 bp reads. Processing in the source paper ran as follows. SOAPnuke was used to process the raw data, throwing out any read that contained adapters or uncalled bases, had a mean Phred below 15, or lacked an exact constant-primer or identifier match. High-quality paired reads were merged with COPE v1.2.5, and unique nucleotide sequences were defined as clonotypes. Clonotypes were aligned to IMGT TRBV, TRBD and TRBJ reference segments using MiTCR v1.1. The analysis was restricted to V-J combinations with a frequency above 0.0001, which together covered approximately 99% of the repertoires. The TCS score was defined as the ratio of F50 (clonal expansion) to E x V (chaos), calculated using BLOSUM62-based TCRdist between CDR3 peptides within each V-J. Welch's t-statistics and random forest reduced fewer than 550 V-J features to 13, which were used in a naive Bayes classifier (R e1071). TCRdb reworked the public reads: Q25 trimming with fastp, MiXCR clone assembly, productive beta chains retained. Identical CDR3 proteins give one entry, which carries the most common genes and DNA. The authors' filters were not applied to this entry. Here the sample has 400,000 or so distinct CDR3 sequences; roughly an eighth occur a single time. 25% to 30% of the sample rests with the top ten.

Moderately to severely active disease, a Clinical Activity Score of at least 3, a NOSPECS grade of at least 4, and a duration under 3 months were present in ophthalmopathy patients. Exclusion was applied to patients with uncontrolled infections, other autoimmune diseases, pregnancy or lactation. Clinical symptoms, serum thyroxine and TRAb, thyroid ultrasound, and orbital computed tomography formed the basis for the diagnoses. Ficoll-Paque density gradient centrifugation was used to isolate PBMCs from around 10 ml of fresh peripheral blood. Trizol reagent was used to extract total RNA, and RNA quality was then checked on an Agilent 2100 Bioanalyzer.

The chain uses TRBV6-1 and TRBJ1-1, with the identity of the D gene unclear. The sequence derives from a man between 45 and 60 years old with Graves' ophthalmopathy. Sequencing was carried out using blood. The nucleotide sequence reads TGTGCCAGCAGGGAGGGGAACACTGAAGCTTTCTTT. This yields the protein CASREGNTEAFF.